This paragraph reports one TCR beta chain. Method: immunoSEQ multiplex PCR; TCRdb's copy keeps in-frame clones and lacks some. Of roughly 40,000 clones listed, 75% to 95% are singletons. This entry belongs to a study of T cell changes during pregnancy in multiple sclerosis. CDR3 length: 13 amino acids. Unmatched junction bases numbered 2, after V lost 4 bases and J lost 1 base. Germline V gene lookup returns CDR1 SGHDT and CDR2 YYEEEE. The V gene is TRBV5-6, the J gene TRBJ2-7; 7 bases map to TRBD1. This clonotype was obtained from a female donor with multiple sclerosis, enrolled in a pregnancy study. The input for sequencing was CD8+ T cells from peripheral blood mononuclear cells, taken before pregnancy. The CDR3 loop reads CASSQGDSYEQYF. DNA for the CDR3: TGTGCCAGCAGCCAGGGGGATTCCTACGAGCAGTACTTC.